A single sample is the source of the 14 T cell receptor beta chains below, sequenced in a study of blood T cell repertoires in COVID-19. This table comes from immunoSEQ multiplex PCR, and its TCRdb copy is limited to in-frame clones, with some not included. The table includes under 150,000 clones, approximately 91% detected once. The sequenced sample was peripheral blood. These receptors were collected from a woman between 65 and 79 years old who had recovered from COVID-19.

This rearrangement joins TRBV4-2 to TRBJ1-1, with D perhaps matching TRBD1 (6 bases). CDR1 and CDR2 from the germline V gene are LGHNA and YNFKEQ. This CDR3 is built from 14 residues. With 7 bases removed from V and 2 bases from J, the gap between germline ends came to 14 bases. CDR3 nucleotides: TGTGCCAGCACTTCTCGACAGGTTAACACTGAAGCTTTCTTT. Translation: CASTSRQVNTEAFF.

This CDR3 reads CASGGAGANVLTF. CDR3 in DNA: TGCGCCAGCGGAGGGGCTGGGGCCAACGTCCTGACTTTC. This chain joins TRBV5-1 and TRBJ2-6; weak D call: TRBD2 (6 bases). V was pared by 7 bases and J by 2 bases, with 7 bases between. Looked up from germline, CDR1 is SGHRS and CDR2 is YFSETQ. The CDR3 is 13 residues long.

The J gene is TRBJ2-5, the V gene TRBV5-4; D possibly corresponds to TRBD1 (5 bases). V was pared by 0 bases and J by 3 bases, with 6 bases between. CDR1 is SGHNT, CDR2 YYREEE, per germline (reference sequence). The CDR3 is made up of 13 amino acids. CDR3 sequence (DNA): TGTGCCAGCAGCTTGGTAGGGGAAGAGACCCAGTACTTC. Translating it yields CASSLVGEETQYF.

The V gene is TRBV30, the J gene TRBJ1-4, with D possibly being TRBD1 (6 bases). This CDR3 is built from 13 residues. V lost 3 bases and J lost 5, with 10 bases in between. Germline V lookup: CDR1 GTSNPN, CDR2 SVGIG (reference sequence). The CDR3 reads CAWRWQGNEKLFF. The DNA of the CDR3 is TGTGCCTGGAGGTGGCAGGGGAATGAAAAACTGTTTTTT.

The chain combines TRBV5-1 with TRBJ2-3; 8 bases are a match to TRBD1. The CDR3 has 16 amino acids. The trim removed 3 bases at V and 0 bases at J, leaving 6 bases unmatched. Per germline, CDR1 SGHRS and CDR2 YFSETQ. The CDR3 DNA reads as TGCGCCAGCAGCTGGCAGGGGGCTTCTAGCACAGATACGCAGTATTTT. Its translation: CASSWQGASSTDTQYF. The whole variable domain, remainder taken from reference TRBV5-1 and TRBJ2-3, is KAGVTQTPRYLIKTRGQQVTLSCSPISGHRSVSWYQQTPGQGLQFLFEYFSETQRNKGNFPGRFSGRQFSNSRSEMNVSTLELGDSALYLCASSWQGASSTDTQYFGPGTRLTVL.

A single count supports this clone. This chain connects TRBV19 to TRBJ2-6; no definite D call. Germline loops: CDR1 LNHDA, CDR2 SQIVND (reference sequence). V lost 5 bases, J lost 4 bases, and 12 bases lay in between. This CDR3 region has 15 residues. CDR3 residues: CASSGGRPGANVLTF. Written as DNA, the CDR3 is TGTGCCAGTAGTGGCGGTCGGCCCGGGGCCAACGTCCTGACTTTC.

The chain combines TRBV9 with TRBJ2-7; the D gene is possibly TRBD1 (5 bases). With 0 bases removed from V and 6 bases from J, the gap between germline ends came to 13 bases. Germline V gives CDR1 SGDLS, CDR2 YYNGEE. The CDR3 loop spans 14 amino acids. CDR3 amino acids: CASSVVPAGREQYF. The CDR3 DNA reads TGTGCCAGCAGCGTAGTCCCCGCAGGGCGCGAGCAGTACTTC. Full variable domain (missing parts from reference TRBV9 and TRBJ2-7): DSGVTQTPKHLITATGQRVTLRCSPRSGDLSVYWYQQSLDQGLQFLIQYYNGEERAKGNILERFSAQQFPDLHSELNLSSLELGDSALYFCASSVVPAGREQYFGPGTRLTVT.

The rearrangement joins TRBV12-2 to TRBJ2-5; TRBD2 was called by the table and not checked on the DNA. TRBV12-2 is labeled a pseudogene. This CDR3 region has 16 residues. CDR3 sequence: CASRLVFGLASLAQYF. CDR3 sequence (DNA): TGTGCAAGTCGCTTAGTATTTGGACTAGCAAGTCTGGCCCAGTACTTC.

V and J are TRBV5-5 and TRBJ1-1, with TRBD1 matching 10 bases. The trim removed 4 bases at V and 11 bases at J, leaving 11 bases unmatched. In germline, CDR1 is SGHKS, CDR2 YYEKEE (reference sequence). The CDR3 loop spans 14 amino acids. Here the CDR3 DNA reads TGTGCCAGCAGCACCAACGACAGGGGGCAATGGGCTTTCTTT. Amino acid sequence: CASSTNDRGQWAFF.

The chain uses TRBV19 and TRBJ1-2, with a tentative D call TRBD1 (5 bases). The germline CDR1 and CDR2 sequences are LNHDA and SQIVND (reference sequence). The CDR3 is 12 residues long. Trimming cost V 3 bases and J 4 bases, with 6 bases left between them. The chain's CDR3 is CASSITGYGYTF. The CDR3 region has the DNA TGTGCCAGTAGTATCACAGGCTATGGCTACACCTTC. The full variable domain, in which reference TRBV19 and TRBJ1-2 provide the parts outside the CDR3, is DGGITQSPKYLFRKEGQNVTLSCEQNLNHDAMYWYRQDPGQGLRLIYYSQIVNDFQKGDIAEGYSVSREKKESFPLTVTSAQKNPTAFYLCASSITGYGYTFGSGTRLTVV.

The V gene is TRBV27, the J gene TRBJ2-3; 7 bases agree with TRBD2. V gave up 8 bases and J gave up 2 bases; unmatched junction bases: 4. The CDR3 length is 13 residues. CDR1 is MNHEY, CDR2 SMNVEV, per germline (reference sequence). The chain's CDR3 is CASRLAVTDTQYF. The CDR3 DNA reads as TGTGCCAGCCGACTAGCCGTCACAGATACGCAGTATTTT.

DNA of the CDR3: TGTGCCAGTAGTATACTTGTGGGGGCGCCAGTCACCGGGGAGCTGTTTTTT. Translation: CASSILVGAPVTGELFF. This chain joins TRBV19 and TRBJ2-2; tentatively, D is TRBD1 (6 bases). CDR3 length: 17 residues. CDR1 is LNHDA, CDR2 SQIVND, per germline (reference sequence). Trimming cost V 2 bases and J 4 bases, with 17 bases left between them.

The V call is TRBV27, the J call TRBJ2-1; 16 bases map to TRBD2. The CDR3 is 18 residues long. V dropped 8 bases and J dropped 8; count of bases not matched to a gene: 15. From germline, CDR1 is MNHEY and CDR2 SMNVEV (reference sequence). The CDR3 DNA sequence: TGTGCCAGCGCGGGACTAGCGGGAGGGATGGTTGAGGGCGATGAGCAGTTCTTC. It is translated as CASAGLAGGMVEGDEQFF.

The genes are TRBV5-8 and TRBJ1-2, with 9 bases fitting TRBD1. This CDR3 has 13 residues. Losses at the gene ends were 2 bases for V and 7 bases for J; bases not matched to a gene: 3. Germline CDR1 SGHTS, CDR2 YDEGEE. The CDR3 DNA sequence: TGTGCCAGCAGCTTAACAGGGGGCGGTGGCTACACCTTC. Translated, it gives CASSLTGGGGYTF.